The sequence of this TCR beta chain was determined in a study of shared clonotypes between healthy human individuals. Turning to the study itself: In total, the donors were two women and a few men aged 18 to 49.

The study drew its donors from healthy HIV-negative adults without recent acute infections or vaccinations. Assay used: immunoSEQ multiplex PCR; TCRdb lists only in-frame clones, some missing. This sample has about 770,000 clones, with over 60% found just once. Study findings and constraints: Clonotypes shared by all four donors outscored non-shared clonotypes in generation probability. Sorted-subset samples were not fully sequenced, rarefaction indicated.

Trimming stripped 6 bases from V and 1 base from J, with 10 bases between. Looked up from germline, CDR1 is MNHNS and CDR2 is SASEGT. CDR3 size: 14 residues. As to this clone: Its antigen is as yet unknown.

The rearrangement uses TRBV6-1 and TRBJ1-5, with D uncertain. The clonotype originates from a woman aged 25 to 39 in good health. Sequencing used memory CD4+ T cells sorted from blood. Subset noted: CD45RA-negative fraction. CDR3 coding DNA: TGTGCCAGCAGACAGAGAAGAAGCAATCAGCCCCAGCATTTT. Its protein product is CASRQRRSNQPQHF.